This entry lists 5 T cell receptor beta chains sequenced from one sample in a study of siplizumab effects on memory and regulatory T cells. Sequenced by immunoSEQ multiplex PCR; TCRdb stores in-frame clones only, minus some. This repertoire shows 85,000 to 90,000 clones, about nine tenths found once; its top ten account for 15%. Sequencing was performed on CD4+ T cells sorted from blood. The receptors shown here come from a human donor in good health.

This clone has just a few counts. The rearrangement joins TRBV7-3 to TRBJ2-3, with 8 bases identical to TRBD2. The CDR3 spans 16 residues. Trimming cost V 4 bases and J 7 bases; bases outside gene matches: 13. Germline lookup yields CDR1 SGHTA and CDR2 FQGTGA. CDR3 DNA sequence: TGTGCCAGCAGCTCCACCGTCGGGACTAGTGTACATACGCAGTATTTT. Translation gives CASSSTVGTSVHTQYF.

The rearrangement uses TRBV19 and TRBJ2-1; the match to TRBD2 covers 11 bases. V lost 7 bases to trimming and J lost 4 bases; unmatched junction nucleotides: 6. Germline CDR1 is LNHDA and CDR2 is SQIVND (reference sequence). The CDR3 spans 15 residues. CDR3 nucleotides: TGTGCCAGTACCACAACTAGCGGGAGATACAATGAGCAGTTCTTC. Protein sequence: CASTTTSGRYNEQFF.

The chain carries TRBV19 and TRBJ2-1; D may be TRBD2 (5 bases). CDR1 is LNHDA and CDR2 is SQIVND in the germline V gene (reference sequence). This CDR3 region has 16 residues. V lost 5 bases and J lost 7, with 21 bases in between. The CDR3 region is CASSGPARPEGNEQFF. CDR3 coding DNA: TGTGCCAGTAGTGGCCCCGCCAGACCCGAGGGAAATGAGCAGTTCTTC.

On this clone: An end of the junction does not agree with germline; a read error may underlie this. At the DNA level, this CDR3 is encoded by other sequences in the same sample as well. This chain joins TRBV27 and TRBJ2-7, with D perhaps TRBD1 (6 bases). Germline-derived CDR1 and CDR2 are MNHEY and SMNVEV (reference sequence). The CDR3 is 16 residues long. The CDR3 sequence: CASRKKQTGSSGEQYF. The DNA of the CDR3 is TGCGCCAGCAGAAAAAAACAAACAGGGTCCTCGGGCGAGCAGTACTTC.

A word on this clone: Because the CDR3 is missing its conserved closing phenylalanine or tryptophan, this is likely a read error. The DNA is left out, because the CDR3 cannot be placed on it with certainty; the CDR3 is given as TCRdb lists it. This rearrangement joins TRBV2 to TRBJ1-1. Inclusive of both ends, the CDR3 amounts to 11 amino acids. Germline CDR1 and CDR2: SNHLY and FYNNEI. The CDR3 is CASSERYFVPA.